Below, 23 T cell receptor beta chains from the same sample are listed, as sequenced in a study of blood T cell repertoires in COVID-19. Profiling relied on immunoSEQ multiplex PCR, and the TCRdb table lists in-frame clones only, not all of them. There are under 200,000 clones in the sample; around four fifths occur only once, and approximately 8.2% lies in the top ten. Sequenced sample: peripheral blood. These receptors all come from a woman of 80 years or more with COVID-19, enrolled during active disease.

The chain uses TRBV27 and TRBJ1-2; 12 positions match TRBD1. V lost 6 bases to trimming and J lost 5 bases; unmatched junction nucleotides: 10. Per germline, CDR1 MNHEY and CDR2 SMNVEV (reference sequence). This CDR3 comprises 16 residues. In nucleotides, the CDR3 is TGTGCCAGCAGCCTAGAGGGACAGGGGGCTGGTTATGGCTACACCTTC. Protein sequence: CASSLEGQGAGYGYTF.

The genes are TRBV7-9 and TRBJ1-2; the match to TRBD1 covers 7 bases. CDR1 and CDR2 from the germline V gene are SEHNR and FQNEAQ (reference sequence). V lost 4 bases, J lost 6 bases, and 2 bases stayed unmatched. The CDR3 length is 12 residues. The CDR3 protein is CASSSRGNGYTF. In nucleotides, the CDR3 is TGTGCCAGCAGCTCCAGGGGGAATGGCTACACCTTC.

V usage is TRBV4-2 and J usage is TRBJ2-5; D is ambiguous. Germline assignment: CDR1 LGHNA and CDR2 YNFKEQ. V lost 0 bases to trimming and J lost 9 bases, with 14 bases between them. The CDR3 covers 14 residues. The CDR3 DNA follows: TGTGCCAGCAGCCAAGATCATCGTCGTCTATCCCAGTACTTC. Translating gives CASSQDHRRLSQYF.

The chain couples TRBV5-1 to TRBJ2-1; D is possibly TRBD1 (6 bases). The CDR3 spans 14 residues. Germline assignment: CDR1 SGHRS and CDR2 YFSETQ. Trimming removed 4 bases at V and 6 bases at J, with 14 bases between. CDR3 bases: TGCGCCAGCAGCCCGGCCGGCAGGGGCAATGAGCAGTTCTTC. Its protein is CASSPAGRGNEQFF.

V is TRBV10-3 and J is TRBJ2-2; 7 bases align to TRBD2. CDR1 is ENHRY, CDR2 SYGVKD, per germline. The CDR3 runs to 14 residues. The trim removed 4 bases at V and 3 bases at J, leaving 2 bases unmatched. CDR3 protein: CAISAGRDTGELFF. For the CDR3, the DNA is TGTGCCATCAGTGCTGGGAGGGACACCGGGGAGCTGTTTTTT.

V gene TRBV4-1 combines with J gene TRBJ1-2, with D unclear. The CDR3 length is 16 residues. CDR1 is MGHRA and CDR2 is YSYEKL in the germline V gene. Between the trimmed V and J ends, which lost 0 bases and 1 base, there was a span of 12 bases. CDR3 nucleotide sequence: TGCGCCAGCAGCCAAGAACCTTTTGGCCGTAACTATGGCTACACCTTC. Amino acids: CASSQEPFGRNYGYTF.

The rearrangement uses TRBV6-5 and TRBJ2-3; 8 bases align to TRBD1. Unmatched junction bases numbered 5, after V lost 0 bases and J lost 3 bases. Germline loops: CDR1 MNHEY, CDR2 SVGAGI. The CDR3 loop spans 16 amino acids. The CDR3 region is CASSYSTGAGTDTQYF. The CDR3 DNA sequence: TGTGCCAGCAGTTACTCGACAGGGGCGGGGACAGATACGCAGTATTTT.

The V and J genes are TRBV7-9 and TRBJ1-3; 7 bases match TRBD1. The germline gives CDR1 SEHNR, CDR2 FQNEAQ (reference sequence). The CDR3 spans 17 residues. The V segment lost 5 bases and the J segment 0 bases; nucleotides outside the gene matches: 10. CDR3 sequence reads: CASSKVGGQPSGNTIYF. Here the CDR3 DNA reads TGTGCCAGCAGCAAGGTGGGGGGACAGCCCTCTGGAAACACCATATATTTT.

The J gene is TRBJ2-7, the V gene TRBV19; TRBD2 matches 12 bases. Trimming removed 6 bases from V and 4 bases from J; junction bases left unmatched: 4. The germline CDR1 and CDR2 sequences are LNHDA and SQIVND (reference sequence). CDR3 length equals 14 residues. DNA of the CDR3: TGTGCCAGTAGCCTGACTAGCGGGAGTTACGAGCAGTACTTC. Its translation is CASSLTSGSYEQYF.

The chain links TRBV7-9 to TRBJ1-5, with unresolved D. Trimming shortened V by 1 base and J by 6 bases, and 7 bases separated the two germline ends. Germline-derived CDR1 and CDR2 are SEHNR and FQNEAQ (reference sequence). The CDR3 spans 13 residues. CDR3 amino acids: CASSLVSGQPQHF. The DNA of the CDR3 is TGTGCCAGCAGCTTAGTGTCGGGTCAGCCCCAGCATTTT.

This rearrangement joins TRBV20-1 to TRBJ2-1, with D maybe TRBD1 (6 bases). Deletions cut 6 bases from V and 6 bases from J, with 9 bases between. The V gene's germline CDR1 is DFQATT and CDR2 SNEGSKA (reference sequence). This CDR3 has 11 amino acids. The CDR3 bases are TGCAGTGCCGGACAGTTCAATGAGCAGTTCTTC. Encoded protein: CSAGQFNEQFF.

The J gene is TRBJ1-1, the V gene TRBV19, with D possibly being TRBD1 (5 bases). CDR3 length equals 13 residues. Between the trimmed V and J ends, which lost 9 bases and 5 bases, there was a span of 16 bases. Germline assignment: CDR1 LNHDA and CDR2 SQIVND (reference sequence). The CDR3 bases are TGTGCCAGCTGGGCGGCGGGACGGACTGAAGCTTTCTTT. This translates into CASWAAGRTEAFF.

This chain joins TRBV28 and TRBJ1-3; D remains unclear. With 5 bases removed from V and 0 bases from J, the gap between germline ends came to 17 bases. The CDR3 extends over 17 amino acids. Germline values: CDR1 MDHEN, CDR2 SYDVKM. CDR3 sequence reads: CASSPSGEENSGNTIYF. In nucleotides, the CDR3 is TGTGCCAGCAGTCCCTCTGGTGAGGAGAACTCTGGAAACACCATATATTTT.

The rearrangement joins TRBV7-3 to TRBJ2-1, with 12 bases that match TRBD2. Germline lookup yields CDR1 SGHTA and CDR2 FQGTGA. This CDR3 comprises 13 residues. V shed 2 bases, J shed 16 bases, and the junction held 6 bases outside the gene matches. The CDR3 is CASSLSTSGSIFF. The CDR3 DNA is TGTGCCAGCAGCTTATCGACTAGCGGGAGTATCTTCTTC.

For the CDR3, the DNA is TGTGCCAGCAGCTTAGCGGACAGCCTTGCCAAAAACATTCAGTACTTC. It encodes CASSLADSLAKNIQYF. This sequence joins TRBV5-5 and TRBJ2-4; D possibly corresponds to TRBD1 (6 bases). CDR1 and CDR2 from the germline V gene are SGHKS and YYEKEE (reference sequence). With 2 bases removed from V and 1 base from J, the gap between germline ends came to 13 bases. This CDR3 contains 16 residues. The full variable domain, in which reference TRBV5-5 and TRBJ2-4 provide the parts outside the CDR3, is DAGVTQSPTHLIKTRGQQVTLRCSPISGHKSVSWYQQVLGQGPQFIFQYYEKEERGRGNFPDRFSARQFPNYSSELNVNALLLGDSALYLCASSLADSLAKNIQYFGAGTRLSVL.

The V gene is TRBV6-1, the J gene TRBJ2-3; 10 bases match TRBD2. In germline, CDR1 is MNHNS, CDR2 SASEGT. V shed 2 bases and J 4 bases; nucleotides not matched to a gene: 6. This CDR3 region has 16 residues. DNA of the CDR3: TGTGCCAGCAGTGAAAGGGCTAGCGGGAGCTCAGATACGCAGTATTTT. Protein product: CASSERASGSSDTQYF.

The CDR3 is CASSQFDSSEKLFF. CDR3 coding DNA: TGTGCCAGCAGCCAATTCGACAGCTCTGAAAAACTGTTTTTT. The chain employs TRBV3-1 (or the pseudogene TRBV3-2) and TRBJ1-4; D is perhaps TRBD1 (5 bases). The germline V gene encodes CDR1 LGHDT and CDR2 YNNKEL (reference sequence). This CDR3 has 14 residues. V lost 2 bases to trimming and J lost 7 bases, with 11 bases between them.

The V call is TRBV19, the J call TRBJ2-1, with D uncertain. V lost 5 bases, J lost 7 bases, and 18 bases lay in between. In germline, CDR1 is LNHDA, CDR2 SQIVND (reference sequence). The CDR3 length is 15 residues. The CDR3: CASSPWLLIGNEQFF. In DNA, the CDR3 is TGTGCCAGTAGTCCGTGGCTACTCATCGGGAATGAGCAGTTCTTC. The variable domain in full, completed from reference TRBV19 and TRBJ2-1, reads DGGITQSPKYLFRKEGQNVTLSCEQNLNHDAMYWYRQDPGQGLRLIYYSQIVNDFQKGDIAEGYSVSREKKESFPLTVTSAQKNPTAFYLCASSPWLLIGNEQFFGPGTRLTVL.

J is TRBJ2-4 and V is TRBV5-4; D call uncertain. The germline V and J ends were trimmed by 3 bases and 0 bases, with 10 bases remaining between them. Germline lookup yields CDR1 SGHNT and CDR2 YYREEE (reference sequence). The CDR3 is made up of 15 amino acids. CDR3 loop: CASSSDLLAKNIQYF. CDR3 in DNA: TGTGCCAGCAGCTCAGACTTGCTAGCCAAAAACATTCAGTACTTC.

The gene calls are TRBV9 and TRBJ1-5; maybe TRBD1 (5 bases). Trimming pared 0 bases from V and 6 bases from J, leaving 10 bases between. Germline loops: CDR1 SGDLS, CDR2 YYNGEE. This CDR3 is 14 amino acids long. The CDR3 region is CASSVGQGPQPQHF. The CDR3 region has the DNA TGTGCCAGCAGCGTAGGCCAGGGCCCTCAGCCCCAGCATTTT.

The V and J genes are TRBV5-1 and TRBJ2-7; TRBD1 might be the D (5 bases). The V and J ends lost 0 bases and 7 bases respectively, with 14 bases between them. The germline V gene has CDR1 SGHRS and CDR2 YFSETQ. The CDR3 is made up of 14 amino acids. CDR3 sequence: CASSLGAGIKEQYF. In DNA form, the CDR3 reads TGCGCCAGCAGCTTGGGGGCAGGGATTAAAGAGCAGTACTTC.

The chain joins TRBV20-1 to TRBJ1-5; D perhaps matches TRBD1 (6 bases). The CDR3 is made up of 12 amino acids. Trimming pared 3 bases from V and 5 bases from J, leaving 8 bases between. Germline V lookup: CDR1 DFQATT, CDR2 SNEGSKA (reference sequence). The CDR3 region has the DNA TGCAGTGCTAGTTCAGGGGATCAGCCCCAGCATTTT. Its translation is CSASSGDQPQHF.

As to this clone: The same CDR3 also results from other DNA sequences found in this sample. This chain uses TRBV2 with TRBJ1-1; TRBD1 aligns across 8 bases. Germline trimming cut 7 bases from V and 1 base from J; bases unmatched to any gene: 5. Germline-derived CDR1 and CDR2 are SNHLY and FYNNEI. This CDR3 spans 14 amino acids. Here the CDR3 reads CASTGQGANTEAFF. CDR3 nucleotide sequence: TGTGCCAGCACCGGTCAGGGGGCGAACACTGAAGCTTTCTTT.